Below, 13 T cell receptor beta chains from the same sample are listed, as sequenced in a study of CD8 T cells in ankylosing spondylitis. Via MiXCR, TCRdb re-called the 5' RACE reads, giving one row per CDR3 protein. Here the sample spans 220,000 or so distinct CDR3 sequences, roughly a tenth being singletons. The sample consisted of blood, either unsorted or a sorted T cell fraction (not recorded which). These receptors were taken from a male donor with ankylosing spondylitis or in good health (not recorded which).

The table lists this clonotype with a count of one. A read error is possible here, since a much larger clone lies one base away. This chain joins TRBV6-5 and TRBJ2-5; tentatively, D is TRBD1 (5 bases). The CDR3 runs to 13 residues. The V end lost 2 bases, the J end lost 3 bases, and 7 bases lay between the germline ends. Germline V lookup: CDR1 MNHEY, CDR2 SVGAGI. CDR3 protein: CASSYKQEETQYF. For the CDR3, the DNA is TGTGCCAGCAGTTACAAACAGGAAGAGACCCAGTACTTC.

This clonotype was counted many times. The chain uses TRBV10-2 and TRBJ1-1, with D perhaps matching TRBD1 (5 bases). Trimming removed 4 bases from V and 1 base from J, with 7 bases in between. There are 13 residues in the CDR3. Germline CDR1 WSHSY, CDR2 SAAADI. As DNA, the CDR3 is TGCGCCAGCAGTGTGGGACGGAACACTGAAGCTTTCTTT. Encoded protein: CASSVGRNTEAFF.

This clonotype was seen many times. The CDR3 DNA sequence: TGTGCCAGCAGTTACGGGGGGGAGGGGGTTATGAACACTGAAGCTTTCTTT. Protein product: CASSYGGEGVMNTEAFF. This chain connects TRBV6-5 to TRBJ1-1; D is perhaps TRBD1 (6 bases). The CDR3 extends over 17 amino acids. CDR1 and CDR2 (germline): MNHEY, SVGAGI. The germline V and J ends were trimmed by 2 bases and 0 bases, with 16 bases remaining between them.

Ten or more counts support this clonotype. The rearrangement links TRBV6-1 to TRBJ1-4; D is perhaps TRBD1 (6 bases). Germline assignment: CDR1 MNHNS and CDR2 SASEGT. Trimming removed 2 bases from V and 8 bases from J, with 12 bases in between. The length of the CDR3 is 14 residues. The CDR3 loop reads CASSERGAGEKLFF. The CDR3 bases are TGTGCCAGCAGTGAACGGGGGGCTGGGGAAAAACTGTTTTTT.

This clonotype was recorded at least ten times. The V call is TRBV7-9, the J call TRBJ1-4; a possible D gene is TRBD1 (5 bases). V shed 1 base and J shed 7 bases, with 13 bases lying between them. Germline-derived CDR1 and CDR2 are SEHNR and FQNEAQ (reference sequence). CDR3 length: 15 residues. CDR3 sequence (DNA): TGTGCCAGCAGCTTAGGAGGAAGGGGCGGTGAAAAACTGTTTTTT. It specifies CASSLGGRGGEKLFF.

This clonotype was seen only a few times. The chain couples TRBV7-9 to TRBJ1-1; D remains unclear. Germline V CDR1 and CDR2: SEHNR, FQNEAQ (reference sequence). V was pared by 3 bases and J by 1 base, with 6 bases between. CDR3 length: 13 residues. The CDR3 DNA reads TGTGCCAGCAGCTTTGAAGCGAACACTGAAGCTTTCTTT. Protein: CASSFEANTEAFF.

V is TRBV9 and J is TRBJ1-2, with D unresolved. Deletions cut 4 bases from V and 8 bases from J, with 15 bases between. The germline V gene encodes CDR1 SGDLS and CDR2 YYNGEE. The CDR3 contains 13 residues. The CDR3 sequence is CASSPVREGGYTF. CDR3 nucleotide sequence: TGTGCCAGCAGCCCCGTACGGGAGGGAGGCTACACCTTC.

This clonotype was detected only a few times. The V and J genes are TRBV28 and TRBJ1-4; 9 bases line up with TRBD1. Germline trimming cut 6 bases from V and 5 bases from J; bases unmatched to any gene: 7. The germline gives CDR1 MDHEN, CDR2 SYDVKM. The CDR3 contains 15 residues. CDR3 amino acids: CASSQRQGGNEKLFF. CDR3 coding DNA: TGTGCCAGCAGCCAAAGACAGGGGGGAAATGAAAAACTGTTTTTT.

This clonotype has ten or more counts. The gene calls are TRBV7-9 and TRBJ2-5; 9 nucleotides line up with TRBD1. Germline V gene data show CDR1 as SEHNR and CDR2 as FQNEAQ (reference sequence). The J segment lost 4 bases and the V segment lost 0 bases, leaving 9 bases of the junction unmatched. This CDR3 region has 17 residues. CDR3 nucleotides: TGTGCCAGCAGCTTAGCGAGGGGACAGGGTTTCGTAGAGACCCAGTACTTC. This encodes CASSLARGQGFVETQYF.

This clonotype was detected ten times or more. DNA of the CDR3: TGCAGTGTCAACCCCGATCGGGGGGAGTACTTC. As protein: CSVNPDRGEYF. This sequence joins TRBV20-1 and TRBJ2-5; 7 bases line up with TRBD2. Germline CDR1 is DFQATT and CDR2 is SNEGSKA (reference sequence). The V gene end was trimmed by 7 bases and the J gene end by 12 bases; junction bases not matched to a gene: 11. This CDR3 contains 11 residues.

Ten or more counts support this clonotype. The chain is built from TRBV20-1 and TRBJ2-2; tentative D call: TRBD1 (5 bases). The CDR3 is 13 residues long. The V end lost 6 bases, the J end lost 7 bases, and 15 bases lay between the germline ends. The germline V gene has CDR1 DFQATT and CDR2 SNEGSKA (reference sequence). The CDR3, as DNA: TGCAGTGCCCGCCTATCAGGGTACGGGGAGCTGTTTTTT. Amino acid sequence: CSARLSGYGELFF.

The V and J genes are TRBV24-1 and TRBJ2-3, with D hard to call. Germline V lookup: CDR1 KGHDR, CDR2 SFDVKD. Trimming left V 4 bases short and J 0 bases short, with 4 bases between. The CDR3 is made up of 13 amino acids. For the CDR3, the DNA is TGTGCCACCAGTGAAGGGAGCACAGATACGCAGTATTTT. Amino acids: CATSEGSTDTQYF.

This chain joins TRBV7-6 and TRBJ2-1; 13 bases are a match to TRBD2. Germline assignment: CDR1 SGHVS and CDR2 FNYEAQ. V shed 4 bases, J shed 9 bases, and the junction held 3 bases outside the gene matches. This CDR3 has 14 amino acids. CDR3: CASSSGLAGSEQFF. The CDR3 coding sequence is TGTGCCAGCAGCTCGGGACTAGCGGGGAGTGAGCAGTTCTTC.